A selection of T cell receptor beta chains follows, all from one sample in a study of somatic mutations in cytotoxic T cells in rheumatoid arthritis. Repertoires were generated with immunoSEQ multiplex PCR, while TCRdb's copy carries only in-frame clones and drops some. The data show more than 15,000 clones, with more than 60% seen just once and 21% held by the top ten. The sequenced sample was CD8+ T cells sorted from blood. The receptors come from a woman aged 55-70 years in good health. The CDR3 runs from the conserved cysteine through the conserved F or W. A D gene is named only where the DNA matches it firmly. Clone size appears in some rows only: once, few, many, or a class for an expanded clone.

TRBJ2-7 TRBV27 NA TRBD2 TGTGCCAGCAGTTGGAGTAGCGGGAGAACGGAGCAGTACTTC CASSWSSGRTEQYF
TRBJ2-7 TRBV7-9 few NA TGTGCCAGCAGCTCCCCAGGACCCTACGAGCAGTACTTC CASSSPGPYEQYF
TRBJ1-1 TRBV15 NA NA TGTGCCACCAGCAGATACAGGGAGGGGTCCACTGAAGCTTTCTTT CATSRYREGSTEAFF
TRBJ2-1 TRBV11-2 NA NA TGTGCCAGCAGCTCTGGAGCGTTCAAGCAGTTCTTC CASSSGAFKQFF
TRBJ2-1 TRBV5-6 NA TRBD2 TGTGCCAGCAGCTTGGCCATAGGACTAGATTACAATGAGCAGTTCTTC CASSLAIGLDYNEQFF
TRBJ2-7 TRBV29-1 NA TRBD2 TGCAGCGTTCCCGGGGGGGGAGGGAACTACGAGCAGTACTTC CSVPGGGGNYEQYF
TRBJ1-2 TRBV6-5 NA NA TGTGCCAGCAGTGGCGGGCCCCCGGAGGGGGGCTACACCTTC CASSGGPPEGGYTF
TRBJ1-1 TRBV4-2 few NA TGTGCCAGCAGCCAAAGGGCCGGGGGCACTGAAGCTTTCTTT CASSQRAGGTEAFF
TRBJ1-2 TRBV11-2 NA NA TGTGCCAGCAGCTTAGGGGTAGGATTCTATGGCTACACCTTC CASSLGVGFYGYTF
TRBJ2-7 TRBV5-6 NA NA TGTGCCAGCAGCTTTTTTGAACAGACCTACGAGCAGTACTTC CASSFFEQTYEQYF
TRBJ2-7 TRBV27 NA TRBD1 TGTGCCAGCAGTTTAGGGACAGGGGGCCGGGAGCAGTACTTC CASSLGTGGREQYF
TRBJ2-7 TRBV2 few NA TGTGCCAGCAGTGAACAGGGCCGATGGGACGAGCAGTACTTC CASSEQGRWDEQYF
TRBJ1-1 TRBV10-2 NA NA TGCGCCAGCAGTGAGTCGATGTTGGGGCAAGAAGCTTTCTTT CASSESMLGQEAFF
TRBJ1-4 TRBV9 NA TRBD1 TGTGCCAGCAGCGTACAAATACGGCAGGGGGCCCATGGTGAAAAACTGTTTTTT CASSVQIRQGAHGEKLFF
TRBJ1-5 TRBV7-2 NA NA TGTGCCAGCAGCCGAAGGGGTGAGAGCAATCAGCCCCAGCATTTT CASSRRGESNQPQHF
TRBJ2-7 TRBV27 NA NA TGTGCCAGCCATACAGGGTACGAGCAGTACTTC CASHTGYEQYF
TRBJ2-7 TRBV4-2 NA TRBD1 TGTGCCAGCAGCCAACGACAGGGGGCCGACGAGCAGTACTTC CASSQRQGADEQYF
TRBJ2-2 TRBV27 NA NA TGTGCCAGCAGCCCTGGGGGCGTGACCGGGGAGCTGTTTTTT CASSPGGVTGELFF
TRBJ1-1 TRBV2 NA TRBD1 TGTGCCAGCAGTGAAGGACAGGGGGGTCGAGCTTTCTTT CASSEGQGGRAFF
TRBJ2-7 TRBV5-4 NA TRBD1 TGTGCCAGCAGCTTCGGCAGGGGGCCCTCCTACGAGCAGTACTTC CASSFGRGPSYEQYF
TRBJ1-1 TRBV18 NA TRBD1 TGTGCCAGCTCACCAGACAGGGGGCCGGGCACTGAAGCTTTCTTT CASSPDRGPGTEAFF
TRBJ2-7 TRBV4-1 once NA TGCGCCAGCAGCCAAGGACCGCTGACAGGCTTCTCCTACGAGCAGTACTTC CASSQGPLTGFSYEQYF
TRBJ1-1 TRBV5-6 few TRBD1 TGTGCCAGCAGCTTGGCGCGGGACAGGGAAACTGAAGCTTTCTTT CASSLARDRETEAFF
TRBJ2-2 TRBV7-9 few NA TGTGCCAGCAGCTTAGAGGAGGGACCGACCGGGGAGCTGTTTTTT CASSLEEGPTGELFF
TRBJ2-2 TRBV6-4 NA TRBD1 TGTGCCAGCAGTCCCGGACAGGGGCCCACCGGGGAGCTGTTTTTT CASSPGQGPTGELFF
TRBJ1-1 TRBV6-1 NA NA TGTGCCAGCAGTGAAGAGGGGGTTCCGAACACTGAAGCTTTCTTT CASSEEGVPNTEAFF
TRBJ2-1 TRBV27 NA NA TGTGCCAGCAGTTTTACTAGGGGCTCCTACAATGAGCAGTTCTTC CASSFTRGSYNEQFF
TRBJ2-1 TRBV4-2 NA NA TGTGCCAGCAGCCAAGTGGGGGGCTCTGGGTTCTTC CASSQVGGSGFF
TRBJ2-2 TRBV11-2 once NA TGTGCCAGCAGCCCTGCGGGAACAGGGCTCACCGGGGAGCTGTTTTTT CASSPAGTGLTGELFF
TRBJ2-2 TRBV4-1 NA NA TGCGCCAGCAGCCCCCGAGGGGGGTCCGGGGAGCTGTTTTTT CASSPRGGSGELFF